This T cell receptor beta chain was found in a study of blood T cell repertoires in COVID-19. About the research overall: Acute-phase and convalescent COVID-19 samples originated in the United States, Italy and Spain.

For recovered donors of Cohort 3, there were two negative PCRs, clearance, or symptom resolution. Produced via immunoSEQ multiplex PCR; TCRdb's table is partial and in-frame only. This table has 310,000 or so clones, over 75% appearing once. Germline-derived CDR1 and CDR2 are LNHDA and SQIVND (reference sequence). The CDR3 contains 16 residues. V lost 9 bases, J lost 7 bases, and 17 bases stayed unmatched. The TCR was taken from a middle-aged woman who had recovered from COVID-19. V gene TRBV19 combines with J gene TRBJ1-4; 7 bases agree with TRBD1. Source material: PBMCs or T cells enriched from blood (not recorded which). In DNA, the CDR3 is TGTGCCAGCAAGTATTTGGCAGGGGGTATGGGTGAAAAACTGTTTTTT. This encodes CASKYLAGGMGEKLFF.